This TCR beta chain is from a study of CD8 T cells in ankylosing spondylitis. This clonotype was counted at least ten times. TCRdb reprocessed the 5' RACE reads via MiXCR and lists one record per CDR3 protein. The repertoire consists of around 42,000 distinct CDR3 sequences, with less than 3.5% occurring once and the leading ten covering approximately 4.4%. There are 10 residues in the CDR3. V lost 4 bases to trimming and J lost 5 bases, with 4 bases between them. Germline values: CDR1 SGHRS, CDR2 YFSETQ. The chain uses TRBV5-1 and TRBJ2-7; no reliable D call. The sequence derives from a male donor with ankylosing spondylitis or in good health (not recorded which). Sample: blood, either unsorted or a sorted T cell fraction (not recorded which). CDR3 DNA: TGCGCCAGCAGCGTGCACGAGCAGTACTTC. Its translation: CASSVHEQYF. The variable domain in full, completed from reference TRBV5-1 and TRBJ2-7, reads KAGVTQTPRYLIKTRGQQVTLSCSPISGHRSVSWYQQTPGQGLQFLFEYFSETQRNKGNFPGRFSGRQFSNSRSEMNVSTLELGDSALYLCASSVHEQYFGPGTRLTVT.